Included here is one T cell receptor (beta chain) sequence, with context. The data were taken from a study of blood T cells in healthy people across ages. A sample-barcoded 5' primer and a J-beta primer mix were used in a second PCR of roughly 6 to 11 cycles. Carrying 12 random nucleotides, a template-switch adaptor labeled each individual cDNA molecule. MiXCR was run by TCRdb on the 5' RACE reads, yielding one entry per CDR3 protein. The sample records about 900,000 distinct CDR3 sequences, around 68% being singletons. The CDR3 runs 14 residues. V shed 6 bases and J shed 4 bases, with 18 bases lying between them. Germline V gene lookup returns CDR1 DFQATT and CDR2 SNEGSKA (reference sequence). The individuals who served as donors were healthy Caucasians living in Russia, aged about 6 to 100.

The clonotype comes from a man younger than 40 in good health. The gene calls are TRBV20-1 and TRBJ1-2, with a possible D match to TRBD1 (6 bases). Sequencing was performed on blood. The CDR3 DNA follows: TGCAGTGCCTCCGCAGGGGAGTTTAGCTATGGCTACACCTTC. The encoded protein is CSASAGEFSYGYTF.